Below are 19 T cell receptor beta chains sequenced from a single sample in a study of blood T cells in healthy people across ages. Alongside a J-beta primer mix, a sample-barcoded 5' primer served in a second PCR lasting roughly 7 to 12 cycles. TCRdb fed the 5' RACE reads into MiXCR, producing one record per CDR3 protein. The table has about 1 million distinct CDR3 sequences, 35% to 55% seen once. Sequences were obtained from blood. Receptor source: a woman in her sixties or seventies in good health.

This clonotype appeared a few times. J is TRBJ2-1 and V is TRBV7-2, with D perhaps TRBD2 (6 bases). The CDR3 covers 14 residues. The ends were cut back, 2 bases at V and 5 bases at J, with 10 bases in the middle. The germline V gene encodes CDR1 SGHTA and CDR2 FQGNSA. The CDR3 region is CASSLRRLDNEQFF. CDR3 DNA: TGTGCCAGCAGCTTACGACGACTAGACAATGAGCAGTTCTTC.

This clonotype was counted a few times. The CDR3 coding sequence is TGCGCCAGCAGCTCCGGGTTAGCGGGAGGTAGGAATGAGCAGTTCTTC. This codes for CASSSGLAGGRNEQFF. The rearrangement uses TRBV5-1 and TRBJ2-1; TRBD2 matches at 10 bases. CDR1 and CDR2 from the germline V gene are SGHRS and YFSETQ. The junction had 10 bases not matched to a gene; V was cut back by 3 bases and J by 7 bases. This CDR3 is built from 16 residues.

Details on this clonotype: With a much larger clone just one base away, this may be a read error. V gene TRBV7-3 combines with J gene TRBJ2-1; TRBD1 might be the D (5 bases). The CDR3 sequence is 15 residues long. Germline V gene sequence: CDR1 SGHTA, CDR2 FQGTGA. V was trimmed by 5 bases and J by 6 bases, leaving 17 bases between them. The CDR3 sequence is CASSPQGRWTNEQFF. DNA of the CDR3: TGTGCCAGCAGCCCTCAGGGCCGTTGGACCAATGAGCAGTTCTTC.

The CDR3 loop reads CASSQGQGAGYTF. CDR3 sequence (DNA): TGTGCCAGCAGCCAAGGGCAGGGGGCTGGCTACACCTTC. This chain joins TRBV3-1 and TRBJ1-2; 8 positions agree with TRBD1. V shed 1 base, J shed 7 bases, and the junction held 2 bases outside the gene matches. Germline V gene lookup returns CDR1 LGHDT and CDR2 YNNKEL (reference sequence). The CDR3 length is 13 residues. The whole variable domain, filled in from reference TRBV3-1 and TRBJ1-2, reads DTAVSQTPKYLVTQMGNDKSIKCEQNLGHDTMYWYKQDSKKFLKIMFSYNNKELIINETVPNRFSPKSPDKAHLNLHINSLELGDSAVYFCASSQGQGAGYTFGSGTRLTVV.

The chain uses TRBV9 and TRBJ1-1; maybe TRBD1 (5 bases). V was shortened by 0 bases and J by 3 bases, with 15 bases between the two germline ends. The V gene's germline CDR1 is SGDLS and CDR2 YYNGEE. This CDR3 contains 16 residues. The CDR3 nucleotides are TGTGCCAGCAGCGTAGGACCGGGGCCGAAGGACACTGAAGCTTTCTTT. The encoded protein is CASSVGPGPKDTEAFF. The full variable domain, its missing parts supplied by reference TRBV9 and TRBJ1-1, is DSGVTQTPKHLITATGQRVTLRCSPRSGDLSVYWYQQSLDQGLQFLIQYYNGEERAKGNILERFSAQQFPDLHSELNLSSLELGDSALYFCASSVGPGPKDTEAFFGQGTRLTVV.

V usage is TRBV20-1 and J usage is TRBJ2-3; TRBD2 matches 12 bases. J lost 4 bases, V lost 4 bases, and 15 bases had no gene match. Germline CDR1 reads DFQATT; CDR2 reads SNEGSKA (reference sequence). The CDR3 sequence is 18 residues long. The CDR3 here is CSAIPLLAGGPEADTQYF. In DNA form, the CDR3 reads TGCAGTGCTATCCCCCTGCTAGCGGGAGGGCCCGAGGCAGATACGCAGTATTTT.

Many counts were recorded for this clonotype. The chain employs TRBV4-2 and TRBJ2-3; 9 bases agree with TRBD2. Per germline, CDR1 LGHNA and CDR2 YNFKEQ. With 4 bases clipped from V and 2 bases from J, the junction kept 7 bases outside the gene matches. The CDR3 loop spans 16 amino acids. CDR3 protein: CASSLTTSGNTDTQYF. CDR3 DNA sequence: TGTGCCAGCAGCCTTACGACTAGCGGAAACACAGATACGCAGTATTTT.

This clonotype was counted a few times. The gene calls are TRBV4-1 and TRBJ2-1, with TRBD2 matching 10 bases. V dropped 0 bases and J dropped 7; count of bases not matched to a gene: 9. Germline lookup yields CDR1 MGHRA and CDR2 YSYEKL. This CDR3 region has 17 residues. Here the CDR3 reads CASSQEASGRVLNEQFF. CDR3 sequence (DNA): TGCGCCAGCAGCCAAGAGGCGAGCGGGAGGGTTCTAAATGAGCAGTTCTTC.

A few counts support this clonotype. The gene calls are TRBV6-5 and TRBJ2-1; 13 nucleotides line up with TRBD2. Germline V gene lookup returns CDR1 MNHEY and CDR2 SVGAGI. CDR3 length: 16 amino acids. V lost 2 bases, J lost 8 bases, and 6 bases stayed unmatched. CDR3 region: CASSYGTSGKYDEQFF. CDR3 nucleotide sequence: TGTGCCAGCAGTTACGGGACTAGCGGGAAATACGATGAGCAGTTCTTC.

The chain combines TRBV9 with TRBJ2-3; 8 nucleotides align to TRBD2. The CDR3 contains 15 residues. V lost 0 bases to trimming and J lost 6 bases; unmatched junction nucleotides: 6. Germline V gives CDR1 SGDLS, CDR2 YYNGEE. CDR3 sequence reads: CASSVEAGASDTQYF. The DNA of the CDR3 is TGTGCCAGCAGCGTAGAAGCGGGAGCCTCTGATACGCAGTATTTT.

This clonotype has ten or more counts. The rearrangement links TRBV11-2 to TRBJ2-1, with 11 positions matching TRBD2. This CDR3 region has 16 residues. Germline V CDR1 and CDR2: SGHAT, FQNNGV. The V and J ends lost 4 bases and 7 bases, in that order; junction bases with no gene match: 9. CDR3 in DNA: TGTGCCAGCAGCTCCCAACTAGCGGGAGTAGGGAATGAGCAGTTCTTC. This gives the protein CASSSQLAGVGNEQFF.

This chain's CDR3 is CASSLVAVRDTAGGTVGNEQFF. In DNA form, the CDR3 reads TGTGCCAGCAGCTTAGTTGCCGTGCGGGACACAGCGGGAGGTACCGTGGGGAATGAGCAGTTCTTC. The V and J genes are TRBV7-7 and TRBJ2-1; 9 bases fit TRBD2. The V segment lost 1 base and the J segment 7 bases; nucleotides outside the gene matches: 26. CDR1 SSHAT and CDR2 FNYEAQ come from the germline V gene (reference sequence). The CDR3 is 22 residues long.

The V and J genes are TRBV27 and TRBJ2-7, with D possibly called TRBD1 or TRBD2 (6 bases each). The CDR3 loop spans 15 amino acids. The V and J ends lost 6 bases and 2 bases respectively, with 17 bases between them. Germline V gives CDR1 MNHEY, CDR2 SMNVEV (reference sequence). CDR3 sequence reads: CASSRGAGEAYEQYF. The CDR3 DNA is TGTGCCAGCAGCCGCGGGGCAGGGGAGGCCTACGAGCAGTACTTC.

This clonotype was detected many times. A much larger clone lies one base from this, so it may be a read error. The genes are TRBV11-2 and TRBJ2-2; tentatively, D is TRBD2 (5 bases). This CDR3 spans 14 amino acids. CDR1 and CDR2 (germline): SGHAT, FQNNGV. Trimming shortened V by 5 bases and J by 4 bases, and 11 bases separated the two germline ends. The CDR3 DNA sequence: TGTGCCAGCAGCGTCAGCGGCGGCACCGGGGAGCTGTTTTTT. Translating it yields CASSVSGGTGELFF.

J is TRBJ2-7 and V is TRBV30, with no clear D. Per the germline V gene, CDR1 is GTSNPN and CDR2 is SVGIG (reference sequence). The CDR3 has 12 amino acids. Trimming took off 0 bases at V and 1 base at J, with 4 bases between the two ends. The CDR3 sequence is CAWSVLSYEQYF. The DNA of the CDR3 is TGTGCCTGGAGTGTATTATCCTACGAGCAGTACTTC.

CDR3 residues: CASSVLSGTGNTEAFF. In nucleotides, the CDR3 is TGTGCCAGCAGCGTCCTCTCCGGGACAGGGAACACTGAAGCTTTCTTT. The gene calls are TRBV9 and TRBJ1-1; TRBD1 aligns across 8 bases. The length of the CDR3 is 16 residues. The trim removed 2 bases at V and 1 base at J, leaving 7 bases unmatched. Germline loops: CDR1 SGDLS, CDR2 YYNGEE.

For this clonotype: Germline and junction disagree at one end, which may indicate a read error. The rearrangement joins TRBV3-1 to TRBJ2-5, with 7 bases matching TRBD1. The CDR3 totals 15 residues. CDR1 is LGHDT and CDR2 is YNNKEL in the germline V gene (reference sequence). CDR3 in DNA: TGTGCCAGCAGCCAAGCATGGGACAGCCAAGAGGCCCAGTACTTC. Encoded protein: CASSQAWDSQEAQYF.

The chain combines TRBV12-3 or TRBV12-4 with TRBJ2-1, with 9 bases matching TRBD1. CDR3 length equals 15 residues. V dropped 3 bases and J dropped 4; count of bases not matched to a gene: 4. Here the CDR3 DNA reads TGTGCCAGCAGTTTGGGGACAGGGTTATACAATGAGCAGTTCTTC. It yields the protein CASSLGTGLYNEQFF.

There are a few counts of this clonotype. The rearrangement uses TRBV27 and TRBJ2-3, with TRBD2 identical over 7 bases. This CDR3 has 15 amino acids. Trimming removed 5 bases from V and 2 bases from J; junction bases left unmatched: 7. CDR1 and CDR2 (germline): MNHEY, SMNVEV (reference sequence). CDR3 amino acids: CASSPQREHTDTQYF. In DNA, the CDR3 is TGTGCCAGCAGTCCCCAGCGGGAACACACAGATACGCAGTATTTT.